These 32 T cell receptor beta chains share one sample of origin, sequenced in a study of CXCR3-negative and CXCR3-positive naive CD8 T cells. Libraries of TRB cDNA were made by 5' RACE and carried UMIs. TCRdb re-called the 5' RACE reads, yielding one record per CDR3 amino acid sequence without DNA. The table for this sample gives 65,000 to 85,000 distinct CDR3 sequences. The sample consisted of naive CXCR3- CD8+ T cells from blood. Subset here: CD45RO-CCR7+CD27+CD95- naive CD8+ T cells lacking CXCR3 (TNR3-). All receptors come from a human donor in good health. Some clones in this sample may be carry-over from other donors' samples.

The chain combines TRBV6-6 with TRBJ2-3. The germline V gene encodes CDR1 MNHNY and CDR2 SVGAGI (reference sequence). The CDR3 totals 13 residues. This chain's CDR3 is CASMAFSTDTQYF.

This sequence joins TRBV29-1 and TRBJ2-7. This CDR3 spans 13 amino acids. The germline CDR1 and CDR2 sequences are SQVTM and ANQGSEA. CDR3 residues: CSVTFTSSYEQYF.

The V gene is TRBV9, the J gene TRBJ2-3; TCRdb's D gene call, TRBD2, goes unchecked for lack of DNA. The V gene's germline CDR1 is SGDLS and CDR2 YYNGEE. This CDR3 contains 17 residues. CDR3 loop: CASSVFPGLAGADTQYF.

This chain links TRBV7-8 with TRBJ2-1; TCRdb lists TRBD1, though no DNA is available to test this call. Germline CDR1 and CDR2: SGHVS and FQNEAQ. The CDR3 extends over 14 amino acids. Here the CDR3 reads CASRSVGGGNEQFF.

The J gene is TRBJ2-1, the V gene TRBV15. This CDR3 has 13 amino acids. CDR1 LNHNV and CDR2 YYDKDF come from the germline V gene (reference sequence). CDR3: CATSSGRYNEQFF.

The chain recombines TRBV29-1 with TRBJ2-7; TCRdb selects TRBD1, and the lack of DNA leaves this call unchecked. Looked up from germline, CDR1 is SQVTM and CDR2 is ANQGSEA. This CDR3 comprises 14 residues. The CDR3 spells CSVGGGQGSYERYF.

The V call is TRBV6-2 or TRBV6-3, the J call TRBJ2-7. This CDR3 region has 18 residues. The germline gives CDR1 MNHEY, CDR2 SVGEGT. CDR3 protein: CASSYSLLWGMNSYEQYF.

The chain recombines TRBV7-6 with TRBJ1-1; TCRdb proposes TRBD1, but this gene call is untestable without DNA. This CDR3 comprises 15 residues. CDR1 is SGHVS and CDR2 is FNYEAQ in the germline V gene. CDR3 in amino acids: CASSPPGPRPTEAFF.

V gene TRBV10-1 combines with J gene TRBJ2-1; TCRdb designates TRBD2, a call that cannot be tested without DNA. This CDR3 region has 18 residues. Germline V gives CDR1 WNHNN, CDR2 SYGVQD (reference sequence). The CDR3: CASSEGSGRSASYNEQFF.

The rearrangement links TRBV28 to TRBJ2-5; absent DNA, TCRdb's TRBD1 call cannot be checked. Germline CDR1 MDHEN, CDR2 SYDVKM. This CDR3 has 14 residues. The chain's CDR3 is CASSFQGAGESQYF.

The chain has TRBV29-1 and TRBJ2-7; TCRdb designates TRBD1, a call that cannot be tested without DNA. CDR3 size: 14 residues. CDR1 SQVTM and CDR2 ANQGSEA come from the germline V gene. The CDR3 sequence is CSVAGGAGSYEQYF.

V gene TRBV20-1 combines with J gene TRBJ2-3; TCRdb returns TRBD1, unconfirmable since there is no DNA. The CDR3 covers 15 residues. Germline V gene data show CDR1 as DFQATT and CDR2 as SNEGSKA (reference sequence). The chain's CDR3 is CSAIMRDRRTDTQYF.

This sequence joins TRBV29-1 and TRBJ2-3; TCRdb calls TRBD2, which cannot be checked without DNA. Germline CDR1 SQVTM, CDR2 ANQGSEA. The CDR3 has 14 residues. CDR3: CSVASGRASDTQYF.

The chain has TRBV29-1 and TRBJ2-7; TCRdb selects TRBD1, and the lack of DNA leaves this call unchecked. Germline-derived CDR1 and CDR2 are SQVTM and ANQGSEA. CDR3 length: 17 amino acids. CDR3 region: CSVEADGDRGESYEQYF.

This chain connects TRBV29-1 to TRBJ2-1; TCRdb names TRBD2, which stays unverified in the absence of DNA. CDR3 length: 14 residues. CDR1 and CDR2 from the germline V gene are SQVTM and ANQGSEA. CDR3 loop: CSVEPSGAYNEQFF.

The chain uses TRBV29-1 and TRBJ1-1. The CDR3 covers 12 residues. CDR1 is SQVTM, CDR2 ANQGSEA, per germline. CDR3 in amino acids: CSARGENTEAFF.

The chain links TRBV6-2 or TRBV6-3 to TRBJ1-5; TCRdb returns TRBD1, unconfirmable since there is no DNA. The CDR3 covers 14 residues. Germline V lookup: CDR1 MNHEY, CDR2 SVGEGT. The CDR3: CASSSGMRNQPQHF.

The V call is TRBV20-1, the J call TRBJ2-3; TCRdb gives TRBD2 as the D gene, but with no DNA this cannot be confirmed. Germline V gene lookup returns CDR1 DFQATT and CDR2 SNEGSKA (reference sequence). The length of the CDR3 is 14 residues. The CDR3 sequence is CSERLASGTYTQYF.

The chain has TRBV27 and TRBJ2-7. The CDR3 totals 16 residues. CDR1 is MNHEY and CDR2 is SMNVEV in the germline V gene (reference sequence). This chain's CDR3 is CASSSRSIRNPYEQYF.

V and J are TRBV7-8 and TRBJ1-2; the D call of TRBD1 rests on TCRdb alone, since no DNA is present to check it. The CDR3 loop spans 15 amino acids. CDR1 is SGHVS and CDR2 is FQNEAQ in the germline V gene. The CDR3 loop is CASSFNAGTNYGYTF.

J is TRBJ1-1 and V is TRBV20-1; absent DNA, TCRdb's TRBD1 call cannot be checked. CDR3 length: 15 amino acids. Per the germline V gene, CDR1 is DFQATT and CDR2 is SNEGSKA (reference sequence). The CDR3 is CSARDAGQGDTEAFF.

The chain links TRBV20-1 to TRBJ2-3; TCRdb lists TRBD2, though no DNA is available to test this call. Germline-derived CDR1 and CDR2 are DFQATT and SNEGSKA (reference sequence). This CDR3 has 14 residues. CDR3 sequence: CSGGLAGGPDTQYF.

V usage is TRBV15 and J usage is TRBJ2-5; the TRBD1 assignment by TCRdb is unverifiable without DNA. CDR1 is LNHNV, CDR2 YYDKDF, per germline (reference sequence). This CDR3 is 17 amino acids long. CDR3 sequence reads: CATSRAARAGGRETQYF.

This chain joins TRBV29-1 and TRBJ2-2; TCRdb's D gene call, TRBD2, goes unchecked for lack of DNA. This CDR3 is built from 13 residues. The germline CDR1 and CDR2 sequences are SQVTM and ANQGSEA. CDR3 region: CSASGMNTGELFF.

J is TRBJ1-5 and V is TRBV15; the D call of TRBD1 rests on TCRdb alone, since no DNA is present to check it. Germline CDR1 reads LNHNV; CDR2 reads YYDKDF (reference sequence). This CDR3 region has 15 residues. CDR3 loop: CATSRGAASNQPQHF.

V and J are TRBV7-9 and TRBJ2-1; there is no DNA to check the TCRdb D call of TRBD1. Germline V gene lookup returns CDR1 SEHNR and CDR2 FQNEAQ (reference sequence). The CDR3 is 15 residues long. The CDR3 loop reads CASSGGWTDYNEQFF.

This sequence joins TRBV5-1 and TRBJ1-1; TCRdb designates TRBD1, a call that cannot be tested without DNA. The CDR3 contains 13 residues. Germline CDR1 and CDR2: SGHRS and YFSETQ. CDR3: CASSETENTEAFF.

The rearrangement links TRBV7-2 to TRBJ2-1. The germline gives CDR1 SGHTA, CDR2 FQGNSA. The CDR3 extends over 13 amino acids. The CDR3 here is CASSITRYNEQFF.

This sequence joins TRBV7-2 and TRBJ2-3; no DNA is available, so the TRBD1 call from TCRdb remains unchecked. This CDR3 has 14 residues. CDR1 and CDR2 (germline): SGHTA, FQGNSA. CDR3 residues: CASLGVPSTDTQYF.

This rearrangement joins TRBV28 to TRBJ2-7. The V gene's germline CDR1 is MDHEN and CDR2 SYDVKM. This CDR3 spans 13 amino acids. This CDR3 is CASSKSFSYEQYF. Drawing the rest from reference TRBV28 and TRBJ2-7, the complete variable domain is DVKVTQSSRYLVKRTGEKVFLECVQDMDHENMFWYRQDPGLGLRLIYFSYDVKMKEKGDIPEGYSVSREKKERFSLILESASTNQTSMYLCASSKSFSYEQYFGPGTRLTVT.

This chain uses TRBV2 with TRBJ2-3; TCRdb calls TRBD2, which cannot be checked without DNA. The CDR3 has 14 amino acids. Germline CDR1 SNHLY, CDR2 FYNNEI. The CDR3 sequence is CASSQLAGADTQYF.

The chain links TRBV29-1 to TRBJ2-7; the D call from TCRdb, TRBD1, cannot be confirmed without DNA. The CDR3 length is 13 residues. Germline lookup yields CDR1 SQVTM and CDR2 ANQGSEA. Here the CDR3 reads CSVDGQGTYEQYF.